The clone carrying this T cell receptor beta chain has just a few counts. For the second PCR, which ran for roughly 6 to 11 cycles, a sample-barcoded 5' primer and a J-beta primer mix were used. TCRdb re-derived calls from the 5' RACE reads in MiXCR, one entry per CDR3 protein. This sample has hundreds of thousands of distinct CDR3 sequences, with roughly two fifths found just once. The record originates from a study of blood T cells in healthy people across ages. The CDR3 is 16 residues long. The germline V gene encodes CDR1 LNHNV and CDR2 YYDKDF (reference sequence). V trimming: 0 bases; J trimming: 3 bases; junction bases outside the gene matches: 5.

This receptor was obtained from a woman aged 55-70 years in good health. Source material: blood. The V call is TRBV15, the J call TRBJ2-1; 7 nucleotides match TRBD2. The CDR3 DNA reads TGTGCCACCAGCAGAGAGTCTAGCGGAAACTACAATGAGCAGTTCTTC. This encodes CATSRESSGNYNEQFF.